Each of the 15 T cell receptor beta chains below was sequenced from the same sample in a study of Ad26.COV2.S vaccination and SARS-CoV-2 variants. Only in-frame clones appear in the TCRdb table, and some are missing; sequencing was by immunoSEQ multiplex PCR. This sample yields 400,000 to 450,000 clones, of which about nine tenths are seen a single time; 12% belongs to the top ten. Documented treatment: roughly 20 received Ad26.COV2.S at low or high dose, single or two shots; five or six received placebo; per-sample allocation not given. It was on day 63 after the first vaccine or placebo injection that samples were taken. This sample comprised peripheral blood, obtained in a trial of Ad26.COV2.S vaccine versus placebo. These receptors came from a person aged 18-65 years who received the Ad26.COV2.S COVID-19 vaccine or a placebo.

This clone was counted once. This chain joins TRBV11-2 and TRBJ2-7, with 7 bases matching TRBD1. The CDR3 consists of 13 residues. J lost 4 bases, V lost 3 bases, and 3 bases had no gene match. Germline V lookup: CDR1 SGHAT, CDR2 FQNNGV. In nucleotides, the CDR3 is TGTGCCAGCAGCTTTGAGGGGGCTTACGAGCAGTACTTC. This translates into CASSFEGAYEQYF.

This CDR3 reads CASSYSTWGHYEQYF. In DNA form, the CDR3 reads TGTGCCAGCAGTTACTCGACGTGGGGACATTACGAGCAGTACTTC. This chain connects TRBV6-2 or TRBV6-3 to TRBJ2-7, with D possibly being TRBD1 (6 bases). Trimming removed 0 bases at V and 4 bases at J, with 13 bases between. The CDR3 runs 15 residues. Germline assignment: CDR1 MNHEY and CDR2 SVGEGT.

V is TRBV28 and J is TRBJ2-1; D ambiguous. Trimming removed 5 bases from V and 0 bases from J, with 14 bases in between. Germline CDR1 is MDHEN and CDR2 is SYDVKM. The CDR3 contains 16 residues. In nucleotides, the CDR3 is TGTGCCAGCAGTCCTCGAGTGGGGTCCTCCTACAATGAGCAGTTCTTC. It yields the protein CASSPRVGSSYNEQFF.

V and J are TRBV18 and TRBJ2-7, with TRBD2 matching 9 bases. This CDR3 has 16 amino acids. V gave up 5 bases and J gave up 0 bases; unmatched junction bases: 8. The germline V gene has CDR1 KGHSH and CDR2 LQKENI. The CDR3 region has the DNA TGTGCCAGCTCATTGGGAGCGGGAGGTTACTCCTACGAGCAGTACTTC. It is translated as CASSLGAGGYSYEQYF.

The J gene is TRBJ2-5, the V gene TRBV14; D not certain. The CDR3 is 14 residues long. Trimming left V 1 base short and J 1 base short, with 7 bases between. Looked up from germline, CDR1 is SGHDN and CDR2 is FVKESK. The CDR3 protein is CASSQALRQETQYF. CDR3 nucleotides: TGTGCCAGCAGCCAAGCGCTTCGCCAAGAGACCCAGTACTTC.

This clone was seen a few times. This rearrangement joins TRBV11-3 to TRBJ2-3; 11 nucleotides align to TRBD2. The CDR3 extends over 15 amino acids. J lost 6 bases, V lost 1 base, and 3 bases had no gene match. The germline gives CDR1 SGHNT, CDR2 YENEEA. The CDR3 is CASSLGGTSGDTQYF. The CDR3 DNA reads as TGTGCCAGCAGCTTAGGGGGGACTAGCGGTGATACGCAGTATTTT.

The chain combines TRBV2 with TRBJ1-3, with D possibly matching TRBD1 (5 bases). V lost 5 bases and J 2 bases, leaving 7 bases between the germline ends. The CDR3 contains 13 residues. In germline, CDR1 is SNHLY, CDR2 FYNNEI. The CDR3 coding sequence is TGTGCCAGCAGTTTGGACACTGGAAACACCATATATTTT. This sequence encodes CASSLDTGNTIYF.

This clone was seen a single time. This chain links TRBV18 with TRBJ1-3, with a tentative D call TRBD1 (5 bases). This CDR3 is built from 17 residues. Trimming removed 3 bases from V and 0 bases from J, with 15 bases in between. Germline V gene lookup returns CDR1 KGHSH and CDR2 LQKENI. Written as DNA, the CDR3 is TGTGCCAGCTCACCGGGACGTTCGGCTCTCTCTGGAAACACCATATATTTT. Its translation: CASSPGRSALSGNTIYF.

This chain uses TRBV20-1 with TRBJ2-7, with 8 bases identical to TRBD1. Germline trimming cut 3 bases from V and 6 bases from J; bases unmatched to any gene: 4. Per germline, CDR1 DFQATT and CDR2 SNEGSKA (reference sequence). The CDR3 contains 12 residues. CDR3 nucleotides: TGCAGTGCTAGTGGGACAGGAACCGAGCAGTACTTC. Protein sequence: CSASGTGTEQYF.

The chain uses TRBV18 and TRBJ2-7; possibly TRBD1 or TRBD2 for D (5 bases each). Germline V lookup: CDR1 KGHSH, CDR2 LQKENI. Deletions cut 6 bases from V and 3 bases from J, with 21 bases between. This CDR3 spans 16 amino acids. The CDR3 coding sequence is TGTGCCAGCTCCCCTCTGGGACCCCCCCGCAACTACGAGCAGTACTTC. It codes for CASSPLGPPRNYEQYF. The full variable domain, in which reference TRBV18 and TRBJ2-7 provide the parts outside the CDR3, is NAGVMQNPRHLVRRRGQEARLRCSPMKGHSHVYWYRQLPEEGLKFMVYLQKENIIDESGMPKERFSAEFPKEGPSILRIQQVVRGDSAAYFCASSPLGPPRNYEQYFGPGTRLTVT.

The V and J genes are TRBV30 and TRBJ2-1; no firm D call. The CDR3 runs 15 residues. The germline CDR1 and CDR2 sequences are GTSNPN and SVGIG (reference sequence). With 1 base removed from V and 0 bases from J, the gap between germline ends came to 10 bases. CDR3 coding DNA: TGTGCCTGGAGTGACTACAGCAGCTCCTACAATGAGCAGTTCTTC. Protein product: CAWSDYSSSYNEQFF.

J is TRBJ2-1 and V is TRBV9; the D call may be TRBD1 or TRBD2 (5 bases each). The CDR3 spans 18 residues. The germline V gene encodes CDR1 SGDLS and CDR2 YYNGEE. V was cut by 3 bases and J by 7 bases, with 26 bases left in between. The CDR3 protein is CASSGNRIGTDGRNEQFF. As DNA, the CDR3 is TGTGCCAGCAGCGGAAACCGAATCGGGACGGATGGCCGGAATGAGCAGTTCTTC.

The gene calls are TRBV4-1 and TRBJ1-1, with D unresolved. CDR1 is MGHRA and CDR2 is YSYEKL in the germline V gene. This CDR3 region has 16 residues. V was trimmed by 4 bases and J by 8 bases, leaving 23 bases between them. This CDR3 is CASSREGSAVTAEAFF. CDR3 bases: TGCGCCAGCAGCCGTGAAGGGTCGGCCGTAACGGCCGAAGCTTTCTTT.

The chain employs TRBV5-4 and TRBJ2-1, with D perhaps TRBD2 (7 bases). This CDR3 region has 20 residues. Germline V gives CDR1 SGHNT, CDR2 YYREEE (reference sequence). V lost 0 bases, J lost 0 bases, and 22 bases lay in between. The CDR3 sequence: CASSLGQDQGLYSSYNEQFF. CDR3 nucleotide sequence: TGTGCCAGCAGCTTGGGACAGGACCAGGGACTATATAGCTCCTACAATGAGCAGTTCTTC.

The chain has TRBV7-8 and TRBJ2-7, with D perhaps TRBD1 (5 bases). V shed 0 bases and J shed 4 bases, with 16 bases lying between them. CDR1 is SGHVS and CDR2 is FQNEAQ in the germline V gene. The CDR3 runs 16 residues. The CDR3 DNA reads as TGTGCCAGCAGCTTAGCGTCTGGGGCTATCTTGTACGAGCAGTACTTC. As protein: CASSLASGAILYEQYF.